Given below is one T cell receptor (beta chain) in context. In the PCR, 60 Vbeta and 13 Jbeta primers were used. TCRdb keeps only in-frame clones here, not all; method: immunoSEQ multiplex PCR. This repertoire shows about 190,000 clones, around 86% found once; its top ten account for over 1%. This sample stems from a study of cytomegalovirus exposure and HLA in healthy donors. Material for sequencing was PBMCs. This TCR was recovered from a man aged 25-45 years in good health and CMV-seronegative.

The CDR3 is CASSLGTGTEAFF. In nucleotides, the CDR3 is TGTGCCAGTAGCCTCGGGACTGGCACTGAAGCTTTCTTT. The chain joins TRBV19 to TRBJ1-1, with a tentative D call TRBD1 (5 bases). The germline V gene encodes CDR1 LNHDA and CDR2 SQIVND (reference sequence). The CDR3 consists of 13 residues. Trimming stripped 6 bases from V and 4 bases from J, with 12 bases between. Complete variable domain (other parts from reference TRBV19 and TRBJ1-1): DGGITQSPKYLFRKEGQNVTLSCEQNLNHDAMYWYRQDPGQGLRLIYYSQIVNDFQKGDIAEGYSVSREKKESFPLTVTSAQKNPTAFYLCASSLGTGTEAFFGQGTRLTVV.